A selection of T cell receptor beta chains follows, all from one sample in a study of OX40 agonist ivuxolimab in advanced cancers. Produced via immunoSEQ multiplex PCR; TCRdb's table is partial and in-frame only. The table includes about 50,000 clones, roughly 80% detected once. The sample consisted of CD4+ or CD8+ T cells sorted from blood, taken in a trial of the OX40 agonist ivuxolimab. These receptors all come from an adult with an advanced solid tumor such as melanoma, head and neck, liver or kidney cancer. The CDR3 runs from the conserved cysteine through the conserved F or W. A D gene is named only where the DNA matches it firmly. Size values are once, few and many counts, or a class for expanded clones, and some rows have none.

D: TRBD1
J: TRBJ1-5
V: TRBV7-6
size: .
CDR3: CASSQTQGVGQPQHF
DNA: TGTGCCAGCAGCCAGACCCAGGGGGTTGGTCAGCCCCAGCATTTT

D: .
J: TRBJ1-4
V: TRBV7-2
size: .
CDR3: CASSSRQSNEKLFF
DNA: TGTGCCAGCAGCTCTAGACAGTCTAATGAAAAACTGTTTTTT

D: .
J: TRBJ1-5
V: TRBV5-1
size: .
CDR3: CASSLEGRGAPQHF
DNA: TGCGCCAGCAGCTTGGAGGGCAGGGGTGCGCCCCAGCATTTT

D: .
J: TRBJ1-2
V: TRBV6-5
size: few
CDR3: CASSQRDGYGYTF
DNA: TGTGCCAGCAGTCAACGGGACGGCTATGGCTACACCTTC

D: .
J: TRBJ2-1
V: TRBV27
size: .
CDR3: CASKRRGAGEQFF
DNA: TGTGCCAGCAAGCGGCGGGGCGCTGGGGAGCAGTTCTTC

D: .
J: TRBJ2-5
V: TRBV7-2
size: .
CDR3: CASSFSPLKETQYF
DNA: TGTGCCAGCAGCTTTTCCCCACTAAAAGAGACCCAGTACTTC

D: .
J: TRBJ2-3
V: TRBV4-1
size: .
CDR3: CASSLTWLADTQYF
DNA: TGCGCCAGCAGTCTGACCTGGTTGGCAGATACGCAGTATTTT

D: .
J: TRBJ1-1
V: TRBV27
size: medium-sized
CDR3: CASRTRTEAFF
DNA: TGTGCCAGCAGAACGAGAACTGAAGCTTTCTTT

D: .
J: TRBJ2-7
V: TRBV27
size: .
CDR3: CASSFNSVSYEQYF
DNA: TGTGCCAGCAGTTTCAATAGCGTCTCCTACGAGCAGTACTTC

D: .
J: TRBJ2-6
V: TRBV19
size: .
CDR3: CASSILPGLGANVLTF
DNA: TGTGCCAGTAGTATTCTCCCGGGTTTAGGGGCCAACGTCCTGACTTTC

D: .
J: TRBJ1-2
V: TRBV5-4
size: .
CDR3: CASSLVGQGGYGYTF
DNA: TGTGCCAGCAGCTTGGTAGGGCAGGGCGGATATGGCTACACCTTC

D: TRBD2
J: TRBJ2-1
V: TRBV5-1
size: .
CDR3: CASSFGGGSYNEQFF
DNA: TGCGCCAGCAGCTTTGGCGGGGGGAGTTACAATGAGCAGTTCTTC

D: TRBD2
J: TRBJ2-7
V: TRBV10-3
size: .
CDR3: CAISREGRGEQYF
DNA: TGTGCCATCAGCCGCGAAGGGAGGGGAGAGCAGTACTTC

D: TRBD1
J: TRBJ2-7
V: TRBV5-1
size: .
CDR3: CASSLDRTGGDEQYF
DNA: TGCGCCAGCAGCTTGGATAGGACAGGGGGAGACGAGCAGTACTTC

D: TRBD1
J: TRBJ2-3
V: TRBV5-4
size: .
CDR3: CASSLAGTGNTDTQYF
DNA: TGTGCCAGCAGCTTGGCCGGGACAGGGAACACAGATACGCAGTATTTT

D: TRBD2
J: TRBJ2-1
V: TRBV5-4
size: .
CDR3: CASSLGLAGAGEQFF
DNA: TGTGCCAGCAGCTTAGGACTAGCGGGAGCCGGGGAGCAGTTCTTC

D: TRBD1
J: TRBJ2-2
V: TRBV2
size: .
CDR3: CASVLDREVTGELFF
DNA: TGTGCCAGCGTTCTGGACAGGGAGGTCACCGGGGAGCTGTTTTTT

D: .
J: TRBJ2-7
V: TRBV29-1
size: .
CDR3: CSVSDHPYEQYF
DNA: TGCAGCGTTTCTGACCACCCCTACGAGCAGTACTTC

D: .
J: TRBJ2-3
V: TRBV19
size: .
CDR3: CASKWQGIGTDTQYF
DNA: TGTGCCAGTAAGTGGCAGGGGATCGGCACAGATACGCAGTATTTT

D: TRBD1
J: TRBJ1-2
V: TRBV2
size: .
CDR3: CASSGLQGANYGYTF
DNA: TGTGCCAGCAGTGGACTGCAGGGGGCTAACTATGGCTACACCTTC

D: .
J: TRBJ2-3
V: TRBV28
size: .
CDR3: CASSWGAVTDTQYF
DNA: TGTGCCAGCAGTTGGGGCGCTGTCACAGATACGCAGTATTTT

D: .
J: TRBJ2-3
V: TRBV6-1
size: few
CDR3: CASSVARTDTQYF
DNA: TGTGCCAGCAGTGTAGCCCGCACAGATACGCAGTATTTT

D: .
J: TRBJ2-5
V: TRBV6-1
size: .
CDR3: CASSVFQETQYF
DNA: TGTGCCAGCAGTGTCTTCCAAGAGACCCAGTACTTC

D: TRBD1
J: TRBJ1-4
V: TRBV5-8
size: .
CDR3: CASSLLTGGRGELFF
DNA: TGTGCCAGCAGCTTGCTGACAGGGGGAAGGGGAGAACTGTTTTTT

D: .
J: TRBJ1-3
V: TRBV11-3
size: .
CDR3: CASSFSGLSGNTIYF
DNA: TGTGCCAGCAGCTTTTCGGGGCTCTCTGGAAACACCATATATTTT

D: .
J: TRBJ2-4
V: TRBV18
size: .
CDR3: CASSPGGGDTKYF
DNA: TGTGCCAGCTCTCCGGGGGGCGGGGACACCAAGTACTTC